A single sample gave rise to the 5 T cell receptor beta chains below, sequenced in a study of blood T cells in healthy people across ages. A second about 6 to 11 cycle PCR used barcoded and J-beta primers. TCRdb reprocessed the 5' RACE reads with MiXCR, giving one entry per CDR3 protein. Of about 770,000 distinct CDR3 sequences listed, under 55% were seen once; the top ten hold roughly a fifth. The sample comprised blood. These receptors came from a man aged 60 to 69 in good health.

CDR3 sequence (DNA): TGTGCCAGCAGTCCCTTAGCGGGCGCAACAGATACGCAGTATTTT. Translation: CASSPLAGATDTQYF. V gene TRBV6-2 or TRBV6-3 combines with J gene TRBJ2-3, with 7 bases fitting TRBD2. The ends lost 5 bases at V and 3 bases at J; junction bases unmatched: 8. Germline V gives CDR1 MNHEY, CDR2 SVGEGT. The CDR3 extends over 15 amino acids.

This chain joins TRBV11-2 and TRBJ2-7, with 13 bases that match TRBD2. CDR3 length equals 17 residues. The junction had 10 bases not matched to a gene; V was cut back by 5 bases and J by 3 bases. From germline, CDR1 is SGHAT and CDR2 FQNNGV. The CDR3 loop is CASSPGKGTSGNYEQYF. CDR3 sequence (DNA): TGTGCCAGCAGCCCCGGAAAAGGGACTAGCGGGAACTACGAGCAGTACTTC.

This chain connects TRBV9 to TRBJ2-1; 11 nucleotides align to TRBD2. The trim removed 4 bases at V and 9 bases at J, leaving 18 bases unmatched. From germline, CDR1 is SGDLS and CDR2 YYNGEE. This CDR3 is built from 18 residues. The DNA of the CDR3 is TGTGCCAGCAGCCCGCGAGGTTCTGAGACTAGCGGGGTTGGTGAGCAGTTCTTC. This codes for CASSPRGSETSGVGEQFF.

The J gene is TRBJ1-4, the V gene TRBV6-2 or TRBV6-3, with 8 bases that match TRBD1. V lost 8 bases to trimming and J lost 10 bases; unmatched junction nucleotides: 15. CDR1 and CDR2 from the germline V gene are MNHEY and SVGEGT. The CDR3 has 15 amino acids. The DNA for the CDR3 is TGTGCCAGCGTGCGCGGCGGACAGGGAATGGGAAAACTGTTTTTT. Translated, it gives CASVRGGQGMGKLFF.

The chain combines TRBV6-5 with TRBJ2-7, with 7 nucleotides matching TRBD2. This CDR3 is built from 15 residues. Losses at the gene ends were 2 bases for V and 1 base for J; bases not matched to a gene: 5. Germline V gene lookup returns CDR1 MNHEY and CDR2 SVGAGI. CDR3 in amino acids: CASSYAGVGSYEQYF. CDR3 nucleotides: TGTGCCAGCAGTTACGCGGGGGTGGGGTCCTACGAGCAGTACTTC.